The T cell receptor beta chain under discussion was sequenced for a study of high-grade serous ovarian cancer treatment subgroups. Whole-study findings and limits: Without spatial data, bulk sequencing limits insight into HGSC tumor diversity. Different patients shared almost no repertoire; same-patient tumors shared about 0.1 to 0.79.

V trimming: 5 bases; J trimming: 1 base; junction bases outside the gene matches: 3. Germline lookup yields CDR1 MNHEY and CDR2 SVGAGI. CDR3 length: 15 amino acids. Sequenced by immunoSEQ multiplex PCR; TCRdb stores in-frame clones only, minus some. Seen here are 10,000 to 15,000 clones, 88% observed once, and the top ten hold around 2.7%. The sample holds a few counts of this clone. Antigen unknown. The tumor samples were collected prior to definitive surgery or chemotherapy. The sample comprised tumor tissue. This chain uses TRBV6-5 with TRBJ2-5, with TRBD2 matching 11 bases. The origin of this receptor is a human donor with high-grade serous ovarian cancer. CDR3: CASSGLAGGQETQYF. The CDR3 DNA is TGTGCCAGCAGTGGCCTAGCGGGGGGCCAAGAGACCCAGTACTTC.